A selection of T cell receptor beta chains follows, all from one sample in a study of T cells in localized non-small cell lung cancer. TCRdb keeps only in-frame clones here, not all; method: immunoSEQ multiplex PCR. The sample consists of around 91,000 clones, roughly 87% of them appearing once. The sequencing here drew on peripheral blood, taken before any cancer treatment. The source is a man between 35 and 75 years old with stage I squamous cell lung carcinoma. The CDR3 runs from the conserved cysteine through the conserved F or W. A D gene is named only where the DNA matches it firmly. Clone size is not always given. Where it is, it says once, few, many or a class for expanded clones.

clone size: -; V gene: TRBV27; D gene: TRBD2; J gene: TRBJ2-3; CDR3 protein: CASSLVQRGSTDTQYF; CDR3 DNA: TGTGCCAGCAGTTTGGTGCAGCGGGGCAGCACAGATACGCAGTATTTT
clone size: -; V gene: TRBV27; D gene: TRBD2; J gene: TRBJ2-7; CDR3 protein: CASSRGGADSYEQYF; CDR3 DNA: TGTGCCAGCAGCCGGGGGGGGGCCGACTCCTACGAGCAGTACTTC
clone size: few; V gene: TRBV19; D gene: -; J gene: TRBJ1-2; CDR3 protein: CASSISGLSTRGYTF; CDR3 DNA: TGTGCCAGTAGTATTTCGGGGCTAAGTACGCGGGGCTACACCTTC
clone size: -; V gene: TRBV4-1; D gene: -; J gene: TRBJ1-4; CDR3 protein: CASSRTAGRGRDEKLFF; CDR3 DNA: TGCGCCAGCAGCCGAACCGCAGGACGGGGTAGGGATGAAAAACTGTTTTTT
clone size: once; V gene: TRBV6-5; D gene: -; J gene: TRBJ1-1; CDR3 protein: CASSTGQMNTEAFF; CDR3 DNA: TGTGCCAGCAGTACGGGACAAATGAACACTGAAGCTTTCTTT
clone size: medium-sized; V gene: TRBV6-5; D gene: TRBD1; J gene: TRBJ2-3; CDR3 protein: CASSYGQGTDTQYF; CDR3 DNA: TGTGCCAGCAGTTACGGACAGGGCACAGATACGCAGTATTTT
clone size: -; V gene: TRBV2; D gene: TRBD2; J gene: TRBJ2-1; CDR3 protein: CASSGTSFDEQFF; CDR3 DNA: TGTGCCAGCAGTGGGACTAGCTTCGATGAGCAGTTCTTC
clone size: few; V gene: TRBV5-4; D gene: -; J gene: TRBJ2-3; CDR3 protein: CASSGRTNADTQYF; CDR3 DNA: TGTGCCAGCAGCGGCCGGACGAACGCAGATACGCAGTATTTT
clone size: -; V gene: TRBV7-2; D gene: TRBD2; J gene: TRBJ2-3; CDR3 protein: CASSSLAGAGTDTQYF; CDR3 DNA: TGTGCCAGCAGCTCCCTAGCGGGGGCCGGAACAGATACGCAGTATTTT
clone size: -; V gene: TRBV5-1; D gene: -; J gene: TRBJ1-1; CDR3 protein: CASRFVGMGTEAFF; CDR3 DNA: TGCGCCAGCAGGTTCGTGGGGATGGGTACTGAAGCTTTCTTT
clone size: -; V gene: TRBV5-1; D gene: TRBD1; J gene: TRBJ1-1; CDR3 protein: CASSGGQGYLTEAFF; CDR3 DNA: TGCGCCAGCAGCGGGGGACAGGGCTACCTCACTGAAGCTTTCTTT
clone size: -; V gene: TRBV5-1; D gene: -; J gene: TRBJ1-1; CDR3 protein: CASSLRGVATEAFF; CDR3 DNA: TGCGCCAGCTCCTTGAGGGGAGTGGCCACTGAAGCTTTCTTT
clone size: -; V gene: TRBV5-1; D gene: -; J gene: TRBJ2-7; CDR3 protein: CASSLSTAPLYEQYF; CDR3 DNA: TGCGCCAGCAGCTTGTCTACAGCCCCTCTCTACGAGCAGTACTTC
clone size: once; V gene: TRBV6-1; D gene: -; J gene: TRBJ1-2; CDR3 protein: CATRRRGYTF; CDR3 DNA: TGTGCTACACGACGGCGAGGCTACACCTTC
clone size: -; V gene: TRBV30; D gene: -; J gene: TRBJ1-2; CDR3 protein: CAWSRQGLNYGYTF; CDR3 DNA: TGTGCCTGGAGTAGGCAGGGGCTTAACTATGGCTACACCTTC
clone size: -; V gene: TRBV19; D gene: -; J gene: TRBJ1-1; CDR3 protein: CASSIRLNTEAFF; CDR3 DNA: TGTGCCAGTAGTATCCGGTTGAACACTGAAGCTTTCTTT
clone size: -; V gene: TRBV5-4; D gene: -; J gene: TRBJ2-7; CDR3 protein: CASSLSAPRRRGQTYEQYF; CDR3 DNA: TGTGCCAGCAGCTTGAGCGCCCCCCGAAGGCGGGGACAGACCTACGAGCAGTACTTC
clone size: -; V gene: TRBV27; D gene: -; J gene: TRBJ2-7; CDR3 protein: CASSLSNGGGQYF; CDR3 DNA: TGTGCCAGCAGTTTATCGAATGGTGGTGGGCAGTACTTC
clone size: -; V gene: TRBV7-9; D gene: -; J gene: TRBJ1-1; CDR3 protein: CATVRGSPAGTEAFF; CDR3 DNA: TGTGCCACCGTTAGGGGTTCACCCGCGGGCACTGAAGCTTTCTTT
clone size: -; V gene: TRBV19; D gene: -; J gene: TRBJ2-1; CDR3 protein: CASSIWTNEQFF; CDR3 DNA: TGTGCCAGTAGTATATGGACTAATGAGCAGTTCTTC
clone size: -; V gene: TRBV5-1; D gene: TRBD1; J gene: TRBJ1-2; CDR3 protein: CASSWGQDASAYGYTF; CDR3 DNA: TGCGCCAGCAGCTGGGGACAGGATGCGTCTGCTTATGGCTACACCTTC
clone size: -; V gene: TRBV6-6; D gene: -; J gene: TRBJ1-1; CDR3 protein: CASSRQSTNTEAFF; CDR3 DNA: TGTGCCAGCAGCCGACAGAGCACGAACACTGAAGCTTTCTTT
clone size: -; V gene: TRBV6-6; D gene: -; J gene: TRBJ1-5; CDR3 protein: CASSTGWDQPQHF; CDR3 DNA: TGTGCCAGCAGTACAGGGTGGGATCAGCCCCAGCATTTT
clone size: -; V gene: TRBV7-3; D gene: -; J gene: TRBJ2-6; CDR3 protein: CASRPTGGASGANVLTF; CDR3 DNA: TGTGCCAGCAGACCCACAGGGGGGGCTTCTGGGGCCAACGTCCTGACTTTC
clone size: -; V gene: TRBV10-3; D gene: TRBD1; J gene: TRBJ1-2; CDR3 protein: CAISQNRGDYGYTF; CDR3 DNA: TGTGCCATCAGTCAGAACAGGGGGGACTATGGCTACACCTTC
clone size: -; V gene: TRBV29-1; D gene: TRBD1; J gene: TRBJ1-2; CDR3 protein: CSANLGQGVYGYTF; CDR3 DNA: TGCAGCGCCAATCTGGGACAGGGGGTCTATGGCTACACCTTC
clone size: -; V gene: TRBV4-2; D gene: -; J gene: TRBJ2-1; CDR3 protein: CASSQSGANNEQFF; CDR3 DNA: TGTGCCAGCAGCCAATCCGGGGCTAACAATGAGCAGTTCTTC
clone size: -; V gene: TRBV29-1; D gene: -; J gene: TRBJ2-7; CDR3 protein: CSVGAGSYEQYF; CDR3 DNA: TGCAGCGTTGGCGCGGGGTCCTACGAGCAGTACTTC
clone size: -; V gene: TRBV15; D gene: -; J gene: TRBJ2-5; CDR3 protein: CATSRDTETQYF; CDR3 DNA: TGTGCCACCAGCAGAGATACAGAGACCCAGTACTTC
clone size: few; V gene: TRBV5-1; D gene: -; J gene: TRBJ2-1; CDR3 protein: CASSPLGSSYNEQFF; CDR3 DNA: TGCGCCAGCAGCCCCCTAGGTAGCTCCTACAATGAGCAGTTCTTC
clone size: -; V gene: TRBV4-1; D gene: -; J gene: TRBJ2-2; CDR3 protein: CASSQVSYETGGIGELFF; CDR3 DNA: TGCGCCAGCAGCCAAGTAAGCTACGAGACAGGTGGAATCGGGGAGCTGTTTTTT